The next 8 T cell receptor beta chains were all read from a single sample in a study of vaccination and CD4 T cells after COVID-19. Cultured CD4+ T cell DNA underwent sequencing with the Oncomine TCR Beta short-read assay. Using its own MiXCR run on the PCR reads, TCRdb lists one record per CDR3 protein. The table records fewer than 9,500 distinct CDR3 sequences, roughly 56% of them present only once. Which antigens these TCRs recognize remains unknown. Documented treatment: 10-day PBMC culture with coronavirus spike peptide pools or control peptides (ViraFEST assay). Sequencing was carried out using CD4+ T cells from blood, cultured in vitro. The receptors derive from a human donor who had recovered from COVID-19.

The chain couples TRBV12-3 or TRBV12-4 to TRBJ2-1; D might be TRBD2 (7 bases). CDR3 length equals 17 residues. The V gene lost 5 bases and the J gene lost 3 bases, with 20 bases spanning the gap. CDR3 bases: TGTGCCAGCAGTCTGGGAGGGTTGGGGGGCAACTACAATGAGCAGTTCTTC. Amino acid sequence: CASSLGGLGGNYNEQFF.

The rearrangement links TRBV19 to TRBJ1-3, with D uncertain. Deletions cut 5 bases from V and 4 bases from J, with 9 bases between. There are 13 residues in the CDR3. Looked up from germline, CDR1 is LNHDA and CDR2 is SQIVND (reference sequence). CDR3 nucleotides: TGTGCCAGTAGTTCCGAGCAGGGAAACACCATATATTTT. Its protein product is CASSSEQGNTIYF.

In this sample, this clonotype turned up a few times. This chain connects TRBV20-1 to TRBJ2-7, with 14 nucleotides matching TRBD2. V lost 6 bases and J lost 2; bases outside the gene matches: 9. In germline, CDR1 is DFQATT, CDR2 SNEGSKA (reference sequence). CDR3 length: 16 amino acids. The CDR3 DNA reads TGCAGTGCACCCGGACTAGCGGGGGGCACCGCCTACGAGCAGTACTTC. It codes for CSAPGLAGGTAYEQYF.

The CDR3 DNA follows: TGCAGTGCTTTTACAGGGGTATTAAACTATGGCTACACCTTC. Translation gives CSAFTGVLNYGYTF. The V gene is TRBV20-1, the J gene TRBJ1-2; 7 bases fit TRBD1. The CDR3 totals 14 residues. CDR1 is DFQATT, CDR2 SNEGSKA, per germline (reference sequence). The trim removed 5 bases at V and 2 bases at J, leaving 8 bases unmatched.

In its sample, this clonotype was seen once. V and J are TRBV2 and TRBJ2-3; maybe TRBD2 (6 bases). The CDR3 has 13 amino acids. Germline assignment: CDR1 SNHLY and CDR2 FYNNEI. Trimming removed 10 bases at V and 0 bases at J, with 11 bases between. The DNA for the CDR3 is TGTGCCATTTCGGGGGTTAGCACAGATACGCAGTATTTT. Encoded protein: CAISGVSTDTQYF.

This chain joins TRBV19 and TRBJ1-4; 7 nucleotides align to TRBD1. The CDR3 consists of 14 residues. Germline V gene sequence: CDR1 LNHDA, CDR2 SQIVND (reference sequence). J gave up 10 bases and V 2 bases, and 7 bases lay outside the gene matches. CDR3 protein: CASSITGERGKLFF. CDR3 DNA: TGTGCCAGTAGTATAACAGGGGAGAGGGGAAAACTGTTTTTT.

The V and J genes are TRBV6-5 and TRBJ1-2; D gene uncertain. The ends were cut back, 4 bases at V and 2 bases at J, with 5 bases in the middle. This CDR3 has 12 residues. The V gene's germline CDR1 is MNHEY and CDR2 SVGAGI. The CDR3, as DNA: TGTGCCAGCAGTTCTTCCAACTATGGCTACACCTTC. Protein: CASSSSNYGYTF.

The V and J genes are TRBV30 and TRBJ2-5; D is unresolved. CDR3 length: 11 amino acids. Germline values: CDR1 GTSNPN, CDR2 SVGIG (reference sequence). V gave up 2 bases and J gave up 4 bases, with 5 bases separating them. CDR3 sequence reads: CAWSLGETQYF. The CDR3 DNA follows: TGTGCCTGGAGTTTGGGAGAGACCCAGTACTTC.